The 10 T cell receptor beta chains given below trace back to one sample, sequenced in a study of T cell responses to AZD1222 COVID-19 vaccine. TCRdb's copy holds only in-frame clones and misses some; the assay was immunoSEQ multiplex PCR. Among under 200,000 clones, approximately 90% were seen once, and the ten largest hold 0.99%. Specimen: peripheral blood, collected on day 0 of AZD1222 vaccination. The origin of the receptors is an adult in good health.

CDR3 in DNA: TGTGCCAGTAGTATAGGACAGGGCCTGAACACTGAAGCTTTCTTT. Translated, it gives CASSIGQGLNTEAFF. The gene calls are TRBV19 and TRBJ1-1, with 7 bases fitting TRBD1. CDR1 LNHDA and CDR2 SQIVND come from the germline V gene (reference sequence). This CDR3 is built from 15 residues. The junction had 2 bases not matched to a gene; V was cut back by 1 base and J by 0 bases.

The sample holds one count of this clone. V and J are TRBV3-1 (or the pseudogene TRBV3-2) and TRBJ2-1; perhaps TRBD1 as D (6 bases). V dropped 4 bases and J dropped 4 bases, with 14 bases sitting between them. The CDR3 runs to 15 residues. In germline, CDR1 is LGHDT, CDR2 YNNKEL (reference sequence). This chain's CDR3 is CASSLGGRDYNEQFF. The CDR3 DNA reads as TGTGCCAGCAGCCTAGGGGGACGTGATTACAATGAGCAGTTCTTC.

The J gene is TRBJ2-1, the V gene TRBV2; TRBD2 matches 13 bases. The J segment lost 11 bases and the V segment lost 4 bases, leaving 5 bases of the junction unmatched. The CDR3 is 14 residues long. The germline V gene encodes CDR1 SNHLY and CDR2 FYNNEI. The CDR3 coding sequence is TGTGCCAGCAGTGGCGGACTAGCGGGGGTTCAGCAGTTCTTC. This codes for CASSGGLAGVQQFF. The full variable domain, its missing parts supplied by reference TRBV2 and TRBJ2-1, is EPEVTQTPSHQVTQMGQEVILRCVPISNHLYFYWYRQILGQKVEFLVSFYNNEISEKSEIFDDQFSVERPDGSNFTLKIRSTKLEDSAMYFCASSGGLAGVQQFFGPGTRLTVL.

The chain uses TRBV3-1 (or the pseudogene TRBV3-2) and TRBJ2-2, with D hard to call. The germline V gene has CDR1 LGHDT and CDR2 YNNKEL (reference sequence). With 4 bases removed from V and 1 base from J, the gap between germline ends came to 10 bases. The CDR3 is made up of 15 amino acids. This CDR3 is CASSRRLVNTGELFF. The CDR3 region has the DNA TGTGCCAGCAGCCGCCGGCTAGTGAACACCGGGGAGCTGTTTTTT.

This clone occurred a few times. The rearrangement links TRBV29-1 to TRBJ2-7; 9 bases are a match to TRBD1. The CDR3 spans 13 residues. From germline, CDR1 is SQVTM and CDR2 ANQGSEA. The ends lost 7 bases at V and 3 bases at J; junction bases unmatched: 7. In DNA form, the CDR3 reads TGCAGCGCCTGGTTGGGACAGGGCTACGAGCAGTACTTC. Its translation is CSAWLGQGYEQYF.

This sequence joins TRBV27 and TRBJ1-2; 10 bases line up with TRBD1. Germline V gives CDR1 MNHEY, CDR2 SMNVEV (reference sequence). The CDR3 has 14 residues. V dropped 8 bases and J dropped 4; count of bases not matched to a gene: 7. CDR3 residues: CASRRQGAFYGYTF. The CDR3 nucleotides read TGTGCCAGCCGAAGACAGGGGGCTTTCTATGGCTACACCTTC.

In nucleotides, the CDR3 is TGTGCCAGCAGCCCTGGGGCGGGACGGTACAATGAGCAGTTCTTC. Protein: CASSPGAGRYNEQFF. The genes are TRBV7-9 and TRBJ2-1; perhaps TRBD2 as D (6 bases). Germline-derived CDR1 and CDR2 are SEHNR and FQNEAQ (reference sequence). The CDR3 length is 15 residues. V was shortened by 5 bases and J by 4 bases, with 15 bases between the two germline ends.

The rearrangement uses TRBV6-2 or TRBV6-3 and TRBJ2-7, with 10 bases identical to TRBD1. CDR3 length: 14 amino acids. CDR1 and CDR2 (germline): MNHEY, SVGEGT. V was pared by 4 bases and J by 3 bases, with 3 bases of the junction left unmatched. The CDR3 nucleotides are TGTGCCAGCAGTTGGACAGGGGGTAACTACGAGCAGTACTTC. Its translation: CASSWTGGNYEQYF.

The rearrangement links TRBV5-1 to TRBJ2-3; D is ambiguous. CDR3 size: 12 residues. From germline, CDR1 is SGHRS and CDR2 YFSETQ. V dropped 1 base and J dropped 6 bases, with 6 bases sitting between them. The CDR3 nucleotides are TGCGCCAGCAGCTTGTCGCTCGATACGCAGTATTTT. It specifies CASSLSLDTQYF.

This clone was seen only a few times. The chain joins TRBV6-5 to TRBJ1-1; D possibly corresponds to TRBD1 (5 bases). Trimming removed 2 bases from V and 4 bases from J, with 11 bases in between. Germline CDR1 is MNHEY and CDR2 is SVGAGI. The CDR3 consists of 14 residues. This CDR3 reads CASSYAQGGTEAFF. CDR3 nucleotide sequence: TGTGCCAGCAGTTACGCGCAGGGTGGCACTGAAGCTTTCTTT.